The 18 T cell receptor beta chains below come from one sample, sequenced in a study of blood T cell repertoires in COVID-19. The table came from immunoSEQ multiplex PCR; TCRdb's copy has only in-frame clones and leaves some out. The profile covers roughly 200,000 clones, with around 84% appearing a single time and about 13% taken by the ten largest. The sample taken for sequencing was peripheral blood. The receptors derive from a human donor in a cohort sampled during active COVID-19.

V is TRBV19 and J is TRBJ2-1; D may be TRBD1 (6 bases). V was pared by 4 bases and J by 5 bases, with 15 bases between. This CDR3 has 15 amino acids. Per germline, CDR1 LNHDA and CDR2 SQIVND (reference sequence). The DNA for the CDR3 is TGTGCCAGTAGTAAGAGGGGGACAATAAACAATGAGCAGTTCTTC. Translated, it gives CASSKRGTINNEQFF.

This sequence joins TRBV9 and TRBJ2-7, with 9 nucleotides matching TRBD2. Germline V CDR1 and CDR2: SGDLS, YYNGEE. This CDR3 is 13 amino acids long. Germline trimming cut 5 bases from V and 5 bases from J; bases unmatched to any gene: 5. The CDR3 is CASSSTSGNEQYF. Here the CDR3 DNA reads TGTGCCAGCAGTTCGACTAGCGGTAACGAGCAGTACTTC.

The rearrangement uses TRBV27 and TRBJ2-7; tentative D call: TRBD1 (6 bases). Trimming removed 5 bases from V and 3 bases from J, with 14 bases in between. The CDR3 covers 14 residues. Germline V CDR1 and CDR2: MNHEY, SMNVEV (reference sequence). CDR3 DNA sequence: TGTGCCAGCAGTCCAAGACAGGATCGCTACGAGCAGTACTTC. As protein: CASSPRQDRYEQYF.

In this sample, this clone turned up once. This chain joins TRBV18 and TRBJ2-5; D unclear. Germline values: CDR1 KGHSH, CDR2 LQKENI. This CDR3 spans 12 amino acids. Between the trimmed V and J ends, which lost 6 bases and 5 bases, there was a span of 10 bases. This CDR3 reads CASSEAFETQYF. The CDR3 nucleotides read TGTGCCAGCTCCGAGGCATTCGAGACCCAGTACTTC.

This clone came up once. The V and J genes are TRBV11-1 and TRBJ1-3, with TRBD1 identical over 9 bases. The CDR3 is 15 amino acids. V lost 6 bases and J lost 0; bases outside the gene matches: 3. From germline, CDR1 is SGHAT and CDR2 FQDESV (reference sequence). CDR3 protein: CASSLQGASGNTIYF. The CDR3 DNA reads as TGTGCCAGCAGTTTACAGGGGGCCTCTGGAAACACCATATATTTT.

The CDR3 loop reads CASSVAGLGNTIYF. In DNA form, the CDR3 reads TGTGCCAGCAGCGTAGCGGGACTGGGAAACACCATATATTTT. This rearrangement joins TRBV9 to TRBJ1-3, with D maybe TRBD1 (5 bases). The V gene lost 0 bases and the J gene lost 4 bases, with 8 bases spanning the gap. Germline lookup yields CDR1 SGDLS and CDR2 YYNGEE. The CDR3 contains 14 residues.

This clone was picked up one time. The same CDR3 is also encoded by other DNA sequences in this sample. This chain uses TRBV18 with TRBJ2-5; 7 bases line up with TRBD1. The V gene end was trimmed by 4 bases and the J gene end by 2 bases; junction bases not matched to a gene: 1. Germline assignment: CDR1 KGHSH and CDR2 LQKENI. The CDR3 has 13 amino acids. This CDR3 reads CASSQGQQETQYF. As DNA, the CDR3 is TGTGCCAGCTCACAGGGACAGCAAGAGACCCAGTACTTC.

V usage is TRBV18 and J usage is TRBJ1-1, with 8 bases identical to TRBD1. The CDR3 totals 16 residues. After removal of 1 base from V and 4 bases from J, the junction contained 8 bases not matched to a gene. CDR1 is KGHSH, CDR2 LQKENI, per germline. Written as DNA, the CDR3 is TGTGCCAGCTCACCACGGCAGGGGGCGGCTTCCACTGAAGCTTTCTTT. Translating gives CASSPRQGAASTEAFF.

The CDR3 DNA sequence: TGTGCCAGTAGTATAACTAGGACAGGGGGCGGATATGAGCAGTTCTTC. Its protein is CASSITRTGGGYEQFF. The gene calls are TRBV19 and TRBJ2-1, with 11 bases matching TRBD1. V lost 2 bases, J lost 8 bases, and 8 bases stayed unmatched. CDR1 is LNHDA, CDR2 SQIVND, per germline (reference sequence). The CDR3 is 16 residues long.

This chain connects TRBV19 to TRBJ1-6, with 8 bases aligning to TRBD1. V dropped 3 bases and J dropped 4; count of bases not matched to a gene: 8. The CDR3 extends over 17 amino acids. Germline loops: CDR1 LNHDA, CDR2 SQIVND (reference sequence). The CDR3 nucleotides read TGTGCCAGTAGTATTGGTCACAGGGGGTATTATAATTCACCCCTCCACTTT. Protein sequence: CASSIGHRGYYNSPLHF.

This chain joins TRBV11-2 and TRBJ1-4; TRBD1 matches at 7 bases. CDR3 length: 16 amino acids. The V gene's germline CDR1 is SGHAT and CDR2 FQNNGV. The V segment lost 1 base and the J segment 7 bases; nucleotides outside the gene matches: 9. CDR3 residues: CASSLGYGAGGEKLFF. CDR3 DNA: TGTGCCAGCAGCTTAGGGTATGGCGCAGGGGGTGAAAAACTGTTTTTT.

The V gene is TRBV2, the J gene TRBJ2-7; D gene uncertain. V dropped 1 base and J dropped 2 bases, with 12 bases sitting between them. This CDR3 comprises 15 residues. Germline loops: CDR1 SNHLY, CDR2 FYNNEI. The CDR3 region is CASSEEVAQAYEQYF. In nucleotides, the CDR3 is TGTGCCAGCAGTGAAGAGGTAGCCCAAGCCTACGAGCAGTACTTC. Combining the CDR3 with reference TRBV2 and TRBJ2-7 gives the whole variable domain EPEVTQTPSHQVTQMGQEVILRCVPISNHLYFYWYRQILGQKVEFLVSFYNNEISEKSEIFDDQFSVERPDGSNFTLKIRSTKLEDSAMYFCASSEEVAQAYEQYFGPGTRLTVT.

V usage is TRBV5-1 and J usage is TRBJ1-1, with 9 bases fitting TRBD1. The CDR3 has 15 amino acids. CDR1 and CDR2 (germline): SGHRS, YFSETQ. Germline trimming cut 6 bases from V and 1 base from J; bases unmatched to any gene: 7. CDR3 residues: CASTPQGAGNTEAFF. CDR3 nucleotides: TGCGCCAGCACCCCACAGGGGGCAGGGAACACTGAAGCTTTCTTT.

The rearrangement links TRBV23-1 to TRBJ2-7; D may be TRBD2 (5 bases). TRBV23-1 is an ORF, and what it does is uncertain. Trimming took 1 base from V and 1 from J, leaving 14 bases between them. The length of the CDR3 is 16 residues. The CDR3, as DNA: TGCGCCAGCAGTCAATTTCGGGGTAGCGCTTCCTACGAGCAGTACTTC. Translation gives CASSQFRGSASYEQYF.

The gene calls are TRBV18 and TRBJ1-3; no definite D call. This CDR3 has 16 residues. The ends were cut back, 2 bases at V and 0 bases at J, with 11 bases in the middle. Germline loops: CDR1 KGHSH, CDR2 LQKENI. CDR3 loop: CASSPVIGSSGNTIYF. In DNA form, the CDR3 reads TGTGCCAGCTCACCAGTGATAGGGAGCTCTGGAAACACCATATATTTT.

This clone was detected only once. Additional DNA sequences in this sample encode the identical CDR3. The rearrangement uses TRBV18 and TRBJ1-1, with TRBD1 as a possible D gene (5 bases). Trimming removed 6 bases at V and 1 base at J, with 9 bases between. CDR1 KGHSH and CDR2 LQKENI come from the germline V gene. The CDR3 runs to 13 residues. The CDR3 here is CASSLQGNTEAFF. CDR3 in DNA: TGTGCCAGCTCGCTGCAGGGGAACACTGAAGCTTTCTTT. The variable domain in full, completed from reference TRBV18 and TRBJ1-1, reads NAGVMQNPRHLVRRRGQEARLRCSPMKGHSHVYWYRQLPEEGLKFMVYLQKENIIDESGMPKERFSAEFPKEGPSILRIQQVVRGDSAAYFCASSLQGNTEAFFGQGTRLTVV.

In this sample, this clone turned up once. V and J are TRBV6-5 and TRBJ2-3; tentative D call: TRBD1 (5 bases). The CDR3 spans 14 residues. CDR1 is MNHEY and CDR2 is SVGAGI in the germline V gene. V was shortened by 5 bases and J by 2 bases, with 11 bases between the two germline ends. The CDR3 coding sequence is TGTGCCAGCAGTCTAGGACATAACACAGATACGCAGTATTTT. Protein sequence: CASSLGHNTDTQYF.

The CDR3 sequence is CASSIDTGAYGYTF. The DNA for the CDR3 is TGTGCCAGTAGTATAGATACTGGGGCCTATGGCTACACCTTC. The chain employs TRBV19 and TRBJ1-2, with D perhaps TRBD1 (5 bases). Per germline, CDR1 LNHDA and CDR2 SQIVND (reference sequence). V was pared by 0 bases and J by 4 bases, with 9 bases between. CDR3 size: 14 residues.